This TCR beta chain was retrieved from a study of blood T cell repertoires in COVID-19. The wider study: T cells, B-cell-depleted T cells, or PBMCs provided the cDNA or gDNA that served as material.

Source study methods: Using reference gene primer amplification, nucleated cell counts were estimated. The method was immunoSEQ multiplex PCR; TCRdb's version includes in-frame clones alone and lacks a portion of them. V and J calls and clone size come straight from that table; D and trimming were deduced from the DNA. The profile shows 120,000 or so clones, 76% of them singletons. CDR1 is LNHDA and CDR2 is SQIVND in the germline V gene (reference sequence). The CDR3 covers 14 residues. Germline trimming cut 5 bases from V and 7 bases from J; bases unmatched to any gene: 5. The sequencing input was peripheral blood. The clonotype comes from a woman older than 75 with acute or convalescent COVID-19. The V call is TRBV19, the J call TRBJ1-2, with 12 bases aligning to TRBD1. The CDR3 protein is CASSDRDRGPGYTF. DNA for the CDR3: TGTGCCAGTAGTGACCGGGACAGGGGGCCTGGCTACACCTTC. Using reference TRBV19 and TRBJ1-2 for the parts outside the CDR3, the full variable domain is DGGITQSPKYLFRKEGQNVTLSCEQNLNHDAMYWYRQDPGQGLRLIYYSQIVNDFQKGDIAEGYSVSREKKESFPLTVTSAQKNPTAFYLCASSDRDRGPGYTFGSGTRLTVV.